This T cell receptor (beta chain) was captured by sequencing in a study of T-cell memory formation after mild COVID-19. TCRdb itself ran the 5' RACE reads through MiXCR, one entry per CDR3 protein. The sample lists a few hundred thousand distinct CDR3 sequences, 8% to 10% seen once, with approximately 22% in the top ten. Sequencing used PBMCs or a T cell subset sorted from them (not recorded which). The TCR sequence derives from a man aged 18 to 30 who had mild COVID-19 (a few samples of this study predate the infection). Cell type and time point are not known.

CDR3 loop: CASSYSVLPNTGELFF. DNA of the CDR3: TGTGCCAGCAGTTACTCGGTTCTACCGAACACCGGGGAGCTGTTTTTT. The chain links TRBV6-5 to TRBJ2-2; D remains ambiguous. V gave up 0 bases and J gave up 0 bases, with 8 bases separating them. The CDR3 runs 16 residues. CDR1 and CDR2 (germline): MNHEY, SVGAGI.